A selection of T cell receptor beta chains follows, all from one sample in a study of T cell responses to AZD1222 COVID-19 vaccine. Assay used: immunoSEQ multiplex PCR; TCRdb lists only in-frame clones, some missing. The sample includes 15,000 to 20,000 clones, roughly four fifths of them seen just once. Source: peripheral blood, taken 28 days after the second AZD1222 dose. Receptors originate from an adult who received the AZD1222 COVID-19 vaccine. Each CDR3 is given with its conserved first and last residue. A D gene is named only where the DNA matches it firmly. Clone size appears in some rows only: once, few, many, or a class for an expanded clone.

clone_size d_call j_call v_call cdr3_aa cdr3_nt
once NA TRBJ2-3 TRBV11-3 CASSPRGRGGRDTQYF TGTGCCAGCAGCCCAAGGGGGAGGGGGGGCAGAGATACGCAGTATTTT
NA NA TRBJ2-7 TRBV2 CASSLFPYEQYF TGTGCCAGCAGTCTTTTCCCCTACGAGCAGTACTTC
NA TRBD1 TRBJ2-5 TRBV27 CASSAQLGGDETQYF TGTGCCAGCAGTGCCCAGTTAGGGGGCGATGAGACCCAGTACTTC
NA TRBD1 TRBJ1-3 TRBV7-2 CASRRQGSGSGNTIYF TGTGCCAGCAGAAGACAGGGCTCGGGCTCTGGAAACACCATATATTTT
NA NA TRBJ2-3 TRBV7-9 CASPGGRETDTQYF TGTGCCAGCCCTGGGGGCCGTGAGACAGATACGCAGTATTTT
NA NA TRBJ2-1 TRBV20-1 CSAIYNEQFF TGCAGTGCCATTTACAATGAGCAGTTCTTC
NA NA TRBJ2-1 TRBV2 CASRRLDSFHNEQFF TGTGCCAGCCGAAGACTAGACAGCTTTCACAATGAGCAGTTCTTC
NA NA TRBJ1-1 TRBV3-1/TRBV3-2 CASSHRGRGTNTEAFF TGTGCCAGCAGCCATCGAGGGCGGGGTACGAACACTGAAGCTTTCTTT
NA NA TRBJ2-3 TRBV3-1/TRBV3-2 CASSQASDRPQYF TGTGCCAGCAGCCAAGCAAGTGACAGGCCGCAGTATTTT
NA TRBD2 TRBJ2-5 TRBV10-3 CAINPGTSGPVMDQETQYF TGTGCCATCAACCCCGGGACTAGCGGGCCTGTGATGGACCAAGAGACCCAGTACTTC
NA NA TRBJ2-6 TRBV7-2 CASSLIFSGANVLTF TGTGCCAGCAGCTTAATTTTCTCTGGGGCCAACGTCCTGACTTTC
NA TRBD1 TRBJ2-5 TRBV5-1 CASSVGTVQETQYF TGCGCCAGCAGCGTGGGGACAGTCCAAGAGACCCAGTACTTC
NA NA TRBJ1-6 TRBV10-3 CAISGRDSYNSPLHF TGTGCCATCAGTGGAAGGGACTCCTATAATTCACCCCTCCACTTT
NA NA TRBJ1-1 TRBV7-2 CASSLYSLGRNTEAFF TGTGCCAGCAGCTTGTACAGTCTGGGGAGGAACACTGAAGCTTTCTTT
NA NA TRBJ1-5 TRBV6-5 CASSYSREGNQPQHF TGTGCCAGCAGTTACTCCAGGGAAGGCAATCAGCCCCAGCATTTT
NA TRBD1 TRBJ1-6 TRBV5-4 CASSSAGQINSPLHF TGTGCCAGCAGCTCCGCGGGACAGATTAATTCACCCCTCCACTTT
NA TRBD2 TRBJ2-3 TRBV5-4 CASSPQLAGGADTQYF TGTGCCAGCAGCCCCCAACTAGCGGGGGGGGCAGATACGCAGTATTTT
NA TRBD1 TRBJ2-5 TRBV3-1/TRBV3-2 CASSQWDRVSSPQETQYF TGTGCCAGCAGCCAATGGGACAGGGTTTCTAGCCCGCAAGAGACCCAGTACTTC
NA TRBD1 TRBJ2-7 TRBV4-2 CASSHQTGGYEQYF TGTGCCAGCAGCCATCAAACAGGGGGCTACGAGCAGTACTTC
NA NA TRBJ2-5 TRBV7-2 CASSPSNQETQYF TGTGCCAGCAGCCCTAGTAATCAGGAGACCCAGTACTTC
NA TRBD1 TRBJ1-1 TRBV6-2/TRBV6-3 CASSDRAIVRVNTEAFF TGTGCCAGCAGCGACAGGGCGATAGTACGAGTGAACACTGAAGCTTTCTTT
NA TRBD2 TRBJ2-1 TRBV4-3 CASSQDVGGTYNEQFF TGCGCCAGCAGCCAAGATGTGGGGGGGACCTACAATGAGCAGTTCTTC
NA NA TRBJ2-7 TRBV5-1 CASSPGIQLYEQYF TGCGCCAGCAGCCCTGGGATACAGCTTTACGAGCAGTACTTC
once NA TRBJ2-2 TRBV18 CASSPRQGGSTGELFF TGTGCCAGCTCACCACGGCAGGGAGGTTCCACCGGGGAGCTGTTTTTT
NA NA TRBJ1-3 TRBV4-3 CASSDGNTIYF TGCGCCAGCAGTGATGGAAACACCATATATTTT
few NA TRBJ2-7 TRBV20-1 CSARGRNEQYF TGCAGTGCTAGAGGGAGGAACGAGCAGTACTTC
NA NA TRBJ1-1 TRBV6-5 CASSLSLGVEAFF TGTGCCAGCAGTTTATCTCTCGGGGTAGAAGCTTTCTTT
NA NA TRBJ1-2 TRBV7-9 CASSTRGSGGYTF TGTGCCAGCAGCACACGGGGATCGGGTGGCTACACCTTC
NA TRBD1 TRBJ2-6 TRBV5-1 CASSFSRTGATDLGSGANVLTF TGCGCCAGCAGCTTCAGTCGAACAGGGGCTACGGATTTGGGCTCTGGGGCCAACGTCCTGACTTTC
NA NA TRBJ2-5 TRBV9 CASSVGTGWETQYF TGTGCCAGCAGCGTAGGTACAGGGTGGGAGACCCAGTACTTC
NA TRBD2 TRBJ2-5 TRBV30 CAWSRTSGGETQYF TGTGCCTGGAGTCGGACTAGCGGGGGAGAGACCCAGTACTTC
once NA TRBJ2-3 TRBV15 CATSRGLQGDTQYF TGTGCCACCAGCAGAGGGTTACAAGGCGATACGCAGTATTTT